This record looks at one TCR beta chain sequence and its context. Its antigen remains unidentified. The data derive from a study of identical twins. Study outcomes and limitations: Out-of-frame alpha sequences shared between twins exhibited an excess of low generation probability. Insertions ran lower in abundant cord blood beta clonotypes, though not in memory repertoires.

Each donor was a healthy Caucasian. Each CDR3 protein is one row after TCRdb ran MiXCR on the 5' RACE reads. The repertoire holds 200,000 to 300,000 distinct CDR3 sequences, with roughly a tenth as singletons. V was trimmed by 5 bases and J by 6 bases, leaving 10 bases between them. The CDR3 has 12 amino acids. Germline CDR1 and CDR2: SGHDT and YYEEEE. This sequence was found in a man aged 50-60 years in good health. Input material: memory T cells sorted from blood. V is TRBV5-6 and J is TRBJ2-3; a possible D gene is TRBD2 (5 bases). The CDR3 loop is CASRGVGDTQYF. In DNA form, the CDR3 reads TGTGCCAGCAGGGGAGTAGGGGATACGCAGTATTTT.